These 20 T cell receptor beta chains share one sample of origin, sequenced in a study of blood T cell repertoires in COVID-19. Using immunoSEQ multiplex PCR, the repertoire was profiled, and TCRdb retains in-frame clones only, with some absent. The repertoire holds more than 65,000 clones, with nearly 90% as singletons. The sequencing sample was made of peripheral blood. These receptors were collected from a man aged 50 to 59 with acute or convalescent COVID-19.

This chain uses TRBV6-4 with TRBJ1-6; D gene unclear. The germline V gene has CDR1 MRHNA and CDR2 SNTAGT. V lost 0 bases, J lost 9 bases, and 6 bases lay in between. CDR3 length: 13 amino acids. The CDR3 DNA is TGTGCCAGCAGTGACTCTGCAGGTTCACCCCTCCACTTT. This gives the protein CASSDSAGSPLHF.

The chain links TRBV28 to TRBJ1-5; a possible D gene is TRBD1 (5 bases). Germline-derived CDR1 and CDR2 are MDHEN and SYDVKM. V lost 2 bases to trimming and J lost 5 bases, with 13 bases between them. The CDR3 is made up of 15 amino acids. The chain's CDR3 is CASSLGGIPDQPQHF. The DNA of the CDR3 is TGTGCCAGCAGTTTAGGGGGGATCCCGGATCAGCCCCAGCATTTT. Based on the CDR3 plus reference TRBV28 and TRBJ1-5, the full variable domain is DVKVTQSSRYLVKRTGEKVFLECVQDMDHENMFWYRQDPGLGLRLIYFSYDVKMKEKGDIPEGYSVSREKKERFSLILESASTNQTSMYLCASSLGGIPDQPQHFGDGTRLSIL.

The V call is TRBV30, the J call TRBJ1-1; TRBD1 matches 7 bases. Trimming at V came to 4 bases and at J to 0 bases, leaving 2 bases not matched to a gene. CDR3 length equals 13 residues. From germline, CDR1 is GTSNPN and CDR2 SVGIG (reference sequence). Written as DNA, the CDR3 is TGTGCCTGGACCGGGACAGTGAACACTGAAGCTTTCTTT. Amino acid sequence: CAWTGTVNTEAFF.

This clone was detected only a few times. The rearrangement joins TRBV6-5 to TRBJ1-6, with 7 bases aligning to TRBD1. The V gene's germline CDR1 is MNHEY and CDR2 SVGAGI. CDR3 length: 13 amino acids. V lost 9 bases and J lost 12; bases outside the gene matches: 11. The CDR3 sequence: CASCRTGGEPLHF. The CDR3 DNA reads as TGTGCCAGTTGTCGGACAGGCGGGGAACCCCTCCACTTT.

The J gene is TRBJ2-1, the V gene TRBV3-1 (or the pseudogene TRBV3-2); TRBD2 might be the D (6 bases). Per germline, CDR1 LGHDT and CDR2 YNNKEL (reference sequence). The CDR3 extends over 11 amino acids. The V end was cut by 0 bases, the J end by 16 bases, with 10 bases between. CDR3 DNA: TGTGCCAGCAGCCAAGACACTAGCAGATTCTTC. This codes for CASSQDTSRFF.

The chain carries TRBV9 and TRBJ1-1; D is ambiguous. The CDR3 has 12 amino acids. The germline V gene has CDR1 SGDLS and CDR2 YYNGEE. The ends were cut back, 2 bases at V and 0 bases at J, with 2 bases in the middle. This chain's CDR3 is CASSVMNTEAFF. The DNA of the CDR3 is TGTGCCAGCAGCGTTATGAACACTGAAGCTTTCTTT.

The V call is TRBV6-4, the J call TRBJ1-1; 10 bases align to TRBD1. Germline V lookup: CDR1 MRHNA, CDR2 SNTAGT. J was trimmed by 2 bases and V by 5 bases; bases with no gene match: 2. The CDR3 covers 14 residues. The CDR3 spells CASSRTGGNTEAFF. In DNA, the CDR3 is TGTGCCAGCAGTAGGACAGGGGGAAACACTGAAGCTTTCTTT.

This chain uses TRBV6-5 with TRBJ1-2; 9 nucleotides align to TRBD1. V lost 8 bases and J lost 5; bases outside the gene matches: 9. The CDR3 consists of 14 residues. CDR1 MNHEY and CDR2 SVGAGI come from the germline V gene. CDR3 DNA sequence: TGTGCCAGCGCTCACAGGGGGCTTGGATATGGCTACACCTTC. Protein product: CASAHRGLGYGYTF.

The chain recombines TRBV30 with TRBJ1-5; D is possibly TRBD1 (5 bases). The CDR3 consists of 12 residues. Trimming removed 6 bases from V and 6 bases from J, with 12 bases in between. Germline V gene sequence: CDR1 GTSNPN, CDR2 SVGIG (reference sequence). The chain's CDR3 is CACAGVSQPQHF. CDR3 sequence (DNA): TGTGCCTGTGCGGGGGTGAGTCAGCCCCAGCATTTT. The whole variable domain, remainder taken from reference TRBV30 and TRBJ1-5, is SQTIHQWPATLVQPVGSPLSLECTVEGTSNPNLYWYRQAAGRGLQLLFYSVGIGQISSEVPQNLSASRPQDRQFILSSKKLLLSDSGFYLCACAGVSQPQHFGDGTRLSIL.

In nucleotides, the CDR3 is TGTGCCACTGGGACAACAACTAATGAAAAACTGTTTTTT. It codes for CATGTTTNEKLFF. The chain joins TRBV7-8 to TRBJ1-4; possible D gene TRBD1, 6 bases. Trimming took 10 bases from V and 0 from J, leaving 9 bases between them. The CDR3 spans 13 residues. Germline values: CDR1 SGHVS, CDR2 FQNEAQ. The variable domain in full, completed from reference TRBV7-8 and TRBJ1-4, reads GAGVSQSPRYKVAKRGQDVALRCDPISGHVSLFWYQQALGQGPEFLTYFQNEAQLDKSGLPSDRFFAERPEGSVSTLKIQRTQQEDSAVYLCATGTTTNEKLFFGSGTQLSVL.

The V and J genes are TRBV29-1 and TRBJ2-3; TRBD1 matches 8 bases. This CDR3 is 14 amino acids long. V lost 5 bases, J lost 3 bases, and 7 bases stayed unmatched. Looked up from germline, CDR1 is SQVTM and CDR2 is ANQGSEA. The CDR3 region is CSVRDRSQTDTQYF. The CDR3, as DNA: TGCAGCGTTAGGGACAGGTCGCAGACAGATACGCAGTATTTT.

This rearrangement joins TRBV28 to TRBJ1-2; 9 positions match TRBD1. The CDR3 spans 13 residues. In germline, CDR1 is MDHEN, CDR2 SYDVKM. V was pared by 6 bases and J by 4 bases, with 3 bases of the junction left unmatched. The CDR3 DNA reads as TGTGCCAGCAGAGACAGGGGGATCTATGGCTACACCTTC. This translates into CASRDRGIYGYTF.

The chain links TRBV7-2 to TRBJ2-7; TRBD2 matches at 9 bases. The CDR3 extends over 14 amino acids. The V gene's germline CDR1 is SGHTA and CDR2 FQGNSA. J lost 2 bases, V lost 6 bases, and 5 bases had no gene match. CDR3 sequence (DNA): TGTGCCAGCAGTCAAGGCGGGGGGGCCTACGAGCAGTACTTC. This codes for CASSQGGGAYEQYF.

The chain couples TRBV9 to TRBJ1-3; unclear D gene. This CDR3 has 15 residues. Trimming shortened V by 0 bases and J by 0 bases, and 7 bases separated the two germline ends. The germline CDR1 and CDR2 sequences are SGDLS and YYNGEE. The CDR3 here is CASSVGGSSGNTIYF. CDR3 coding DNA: TGTGCCAGCAGCGTAGGAGGAAGCTCTGGAAACACCATATATTTT.

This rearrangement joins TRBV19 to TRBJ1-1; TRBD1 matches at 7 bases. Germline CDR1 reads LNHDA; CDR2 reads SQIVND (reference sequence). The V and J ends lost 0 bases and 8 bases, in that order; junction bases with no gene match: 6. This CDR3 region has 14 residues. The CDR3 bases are TGTGCCAGTAGTATAGACCCGGACAGGAAAGAAGCTTTCTTT. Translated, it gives CASSIDPDRKEAFF.

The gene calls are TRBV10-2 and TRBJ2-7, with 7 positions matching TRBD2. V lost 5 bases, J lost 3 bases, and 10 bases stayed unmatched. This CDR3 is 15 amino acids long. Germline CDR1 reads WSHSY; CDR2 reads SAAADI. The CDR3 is CASSTGGLKNYEQYF. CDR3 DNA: TGCGCCAGCAGTACGGGAGGACTAAAGAACTACGAGCAGTACTTC.

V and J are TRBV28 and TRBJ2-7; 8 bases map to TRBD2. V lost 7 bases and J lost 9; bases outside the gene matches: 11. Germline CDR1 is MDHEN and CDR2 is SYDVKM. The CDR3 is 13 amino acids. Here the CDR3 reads CASKVTGGSRQYV. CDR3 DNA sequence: TGTGCCAGCAAGGTAACGGGGGGGTCAAGGCAGTACGTC.

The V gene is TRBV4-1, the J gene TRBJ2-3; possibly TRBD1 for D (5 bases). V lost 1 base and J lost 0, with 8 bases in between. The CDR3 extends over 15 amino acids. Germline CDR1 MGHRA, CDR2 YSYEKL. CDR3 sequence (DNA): TGCGCCAGCAGCCAAGTACAGGCTAGCACAGATACGCAGTATTTT. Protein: CASSQVQASTDTQYF.

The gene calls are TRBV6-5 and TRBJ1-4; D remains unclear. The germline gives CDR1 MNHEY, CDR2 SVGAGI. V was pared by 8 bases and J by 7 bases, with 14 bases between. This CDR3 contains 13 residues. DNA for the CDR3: TGTGCCAGCTTGGCCGGGGTAGCTGAAAAACTGTTTTTT. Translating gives CASLAGVAEKLFF.

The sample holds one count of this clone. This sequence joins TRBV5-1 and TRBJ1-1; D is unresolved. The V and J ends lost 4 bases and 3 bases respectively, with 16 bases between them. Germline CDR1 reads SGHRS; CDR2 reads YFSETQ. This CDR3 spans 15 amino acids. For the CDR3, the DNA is TGCGCCAGCAGCATTGGTAGATCTGTCGACACTGAAGCTTTCTTT. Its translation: CASSIGRSVDTEAFF.